The subject of this entry is one T cell receptor (beta chain). Primers: 60 Vbeta forward and 13 Jbeta reverse. Using immunoSEQ multiplex PCR, the repertoire was profiled, and TCRdb retains in-frame clones only, with some absent. This sample has some 70,000 clones, with 60% to 75% found just once. The data belong to a study of cytomegalovirus exposure and HLA in healthy donors. Study background: One earlier analysis, a look at about 179 million T cells, found some 100 million unique TCR beta sequences. A preliminary data release comprised approximately 85 million unique TCRs obtained from HLA-typed donors.

The CDR3 covers 14 residues. Germline CDR1 is MNHEY and CDR2 is SMNVEV (reference sequence). The ends were cut back, 2 bases at V and 8 bases at J, with 12 bases in the middle. The V gene is TRBV27, the J gene TRBJ1-4; D possibly corresponds to TRBD1 (6 bases). This receptor was taken from a male donor in good health and CMV-seropositive. Sequencing was performed on PBMCs. The CDR3 sequence is CASSLAGEGEKLFF. The CDR3 nucleotides are TGTGCCAGCAGTTTAGCAGGGGAAGGGGAAAAACTGTTTTTT.